The rows below give T cell receptor beta chains drawn from one sample of a study of Ad26.COV2.S vaccination and SARS-CoV-2 variants. Assay: immunoSEQ multiplex PCR; the TCRdb copy retains only in-frame clones and omits some. The sample has around 450,000 clones, 75% to 90% seen once. The specimen was peripheral blood, collected in a trial of Ad26.COV2.S vaccine versus placebo. The receptor set was obtained from a person between 18 and 65 years old who received the Ad26.COV2.S COVID-19 vaccine or a placebo. Both conserved end residues are part of each CDR3. The order of the fields is D gene, J gene, clone size, V gene, CDR3 protein, CDR3 DNA. D genes are given only for firm matches. The size of a clone is reported for some rows only, either as once, few or many, or as a class for expanded clones.

- | TRBJ2-1 | few | TRBV30 | CAWSVGGGWLVF | TGTGCCTGGAGCGTGGGGGGAGGTTGGTTGGTCTTC
TRBD1 | TRBJ2-5 | - | TRBV5-1 | CASSFSGQGAGETQYF | TGCGCCAGCAGCTTTTCAGGACAGGGGGCGGGAGAGACCCAGTACTTC
- | TRBJ1-3 | once | TRBV14 | CASTHLGRGNTIYF | TGTGCCAGCACCCACCTAGGGAGGGGAAACACCATATATTTT
- | TRBJ2-2 | - | TRBV19 | CASSPLETPITGELFF | TGTGCCAGTAGCCCCCTTGAGACACCAATCACCGGGGAGCTGTTTTTT
- | TRBJ2-1 | - | TRBV4-1 | CASSQQGTRNEQFF | TGCGCCAGCAGCCAGCAGGGGACTCGGAATGAGCAGTTCTTC
TRBD1 | TRBJ2-5 | - | TRBV5-1 | CASSLLTGPQETQYF | TGCGCCAGCAGCCTTTTGACAGGGCCCCAAGAGACCCAGTACTTC
- | TRBJ2-7 | - | TRBV28 | CASGGAYEQYF | TGTGCCAGCGGAGGGGCCTACGAGCAGTACTTC
- | TRBJ1-3 | - | TRBV2 | CASSEPGLNTIYF | TGTGCCAGCAGTGAACCCGGACTGAACACCATATATTTT
- | TRBJ2-5 | - | TRBV14 | CASSPWGQETQYF | TGTGCCAGCAGCCCCTGGGGGCAAGAGACCCAGTACTTC
- | TRBJ2-2 | - | TRBV7-3 | CASSLTFMGSGELFF | TGTGCCAGCAGCTTAACGTTTATGGGTTCCGGGGAGCTGTTTTTT
TRBD2 | TRBJ2-1 | - | TRBV2 | CASTREGSYNEQFF | TGTGCCAGCACGCGGGAGGGATCCTACAATGAGCAGTTCTTC
- | TRBJ2-3 | - | TRBV24-1 | CATSDSSGGSTDTQYF | TGTGCCACCAGTGATTCCTCCGGGGGTAGCACAGATACGCAGTATTTT
- | TRBJ2-2 | - | TRBV28 | CASSLPPTGELFF | TGTGCCAGCAGTTTACCCCCGACCGGGGAGCTGTTTTTT
TRBD1 | TRBJ1-6 | - | TRBV28 | CASSSPGGPGPLHF | TGTGCCAGCAGTTCTCCAGGGGGCCCCGGACCCCTCCACTTT
TRBD1 | TRBJ2-3 | - | TRBV24-1 | CATSDVEIRRGAGQGLDTQYF | TGTGCCACCAGTGATGTCGAAATCCGCAGGGGAGCGGGACAGGGGTTGGATACGCAGTATTTT
- | TRBJ1-5 | - | TRBV28 | CASSWLGSIMPQHF | TGTGCCAGCAGTTGGCTAGGGTCAATTATGCCCCAGCATTTT
- | TRBJ2-5 | - | TRBV4-2 | CASSQGAASEVLETQYF | TGTGCCAGCAGCCAAGGCGCGGCTAGCGAGGTATTGGAGACCCAGTACTTC
- | TRBJ1-2 | - | TRBV10-3 | CAIRSGNRIYGYTF | TGTGCCATCAGGTCGGGTAACAGGATCTATGGCTACACCTTC
TRBD1 | TRBJ1-2 | - | TRBV6-2/TRBV6-3 | CASSRTGHGYTF | TGTGCCAGCAGCCGGACAGGTCATGGCTACACCTTC
- | TRBJ2-1 | - | TRBV5-6 | CASNQRGTNNEQFF | TGTGCCAGCAATCAGAGGGGGACCAACAATGAGCAGTTCTTC
- | TRBJ2-3 | - | TRBV15 | CATRLVGGTDTQYF | TGTGCCACCCGGTTAGTGGGAGGCACAGATACGCAGTATTTT
- | TRBJ2-7 | - | TRBV11-2 | CASSPGRGMDEQYF | TGTGCCAGCAGCCCCGGCCGGGGTATGGACGAGCAGTACTTC
TRBD1 | TRBJ2-2 | once | TRBV7-2 | CASRRQGADTGELFF | TGTGCCAGCAGGAGACAGGGGGCAGACACCGGGGAGCTGTTTTTT
- | TRBJ1-5 | - | TRBV30 | CAWGRREPQHF | TGTGCCTGGGGCCGGCGGGAGCCCCAGCATTTT
- | TRBJ2-7 | - | TRBV24-1 | CATRPPLYEQYF | TGTGCCACCAGGCCACCCCTTTACGAGCAGTACTTC
TRBD1 | TRBJ1-1 | - | TRBV7-3 | CASSRTGGHLLNTEAFF | TGTGCCAGCAGCCGGACAGGGGGCCATCTACTGAACACTGAAGCTTTCTTT
- | TRBJ2-1 | - | TRBV7-8 | CASSLQALAEQFF | TGTGCCAGCAGCCTCCAGGCCCTAGCGGAGCAGTTCTTC
- | TRBJ1-3 | - | TRBV5-1 | CASSAGGVGGNTIYF | TGCGCCAGCAGCGCCGGGGGCGTGGGTGGAAACACCATATATTTT
- | TRBJ1-5 | - | TRBV5-6 | CASSLAGVTYQPQHF | TGTGCCAGCAGCTTGGCGGGGGTGACTTACCAGCCCCAGCATTTT